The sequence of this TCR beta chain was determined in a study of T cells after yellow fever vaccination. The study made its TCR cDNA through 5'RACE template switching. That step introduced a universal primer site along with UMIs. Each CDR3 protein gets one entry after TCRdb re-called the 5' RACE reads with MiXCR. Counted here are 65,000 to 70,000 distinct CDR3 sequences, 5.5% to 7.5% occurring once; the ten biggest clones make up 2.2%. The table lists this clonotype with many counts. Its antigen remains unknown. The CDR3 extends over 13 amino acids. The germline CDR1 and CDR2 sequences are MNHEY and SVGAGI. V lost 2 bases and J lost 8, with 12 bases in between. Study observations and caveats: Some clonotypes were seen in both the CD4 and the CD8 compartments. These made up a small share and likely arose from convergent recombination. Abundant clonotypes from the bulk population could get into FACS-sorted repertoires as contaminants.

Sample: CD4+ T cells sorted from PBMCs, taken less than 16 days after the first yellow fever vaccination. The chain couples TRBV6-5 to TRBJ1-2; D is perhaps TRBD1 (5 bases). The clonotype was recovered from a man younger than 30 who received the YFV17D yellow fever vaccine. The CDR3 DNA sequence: TGTGCCAGCAGTTACCCCGGGACGAAGGGCTACACCTTC. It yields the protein CASSYPGTKGYTF.